These T cell receptor beta chains were read from a single sample in a study of blood T cell repertoires in COVID-19. Data came from immunoSEQ multiplex PCR; TCRdb stores just in-frame clones and leaves some out. The table has 300,000 to 500,000 clones, roughly 90% seen once; the top ten hold approximately 1%. Material for sequencing was PBMCs or T cells enriched from blood (not recorded which). These receptors came from a woman in her 30s with acute COVID-19. Each CDR3 is given with its conserved first and last residue. The D gene is left open where the match is weak. Clone size is shown for a subset of rows, as once, few, many or a class of expanded clone.

-	-	TRBV7-9	TRBJ2-3	CASSPSPGDSFYSDTQYF	TGTGCCAGCAGCCCCTCCCCGGGGGACAGTTTTTATTCAGATACGCAGTATTTT
-	-	TRBV24-1	TRBJ1-5	CATGADNQPQHF	TGTGCCACCGGGGCCGACAATCAGCCCCAGCATTTT
-	TRBD2	TRBV7-3	TRBJ2-3	CASSFTSADTQYF	TGTGCCAGCAGCTTTACTAGCGCAGATACGCAGTATTTT
-	TRBD1	TRBV7-3	TRBJ1-1	CASSPGQAPTEAFF	TGTGCCAGCAGCCCGGGACAGGCGCCCACTGAAGCTTTCTTT
-	-	TRBV3-1/TRBV3-2	TRBJ1-1	CASRLGGLGTEAFF	TGTGCCAGCAGGCTGGGGGGGCTTGGGACTGAAGCTTTCTTT
-	TRBD2	TRBV5-4	TRBJ2-3	CASSSGTSGKMDTQYF	TGTGCCAGCAGCTCCGGGACTAGCGGCAAAATGGATACGCAGTATTTT
once	-	TRBV14	TRBJ1-1	CASSQHAGTPGTEAFF	TGTGCCAGCAGCCAACACGCCGGGACTCCGGGCACTGAAGCTTTCTTT
-	-	TRBV6-5	TRBJ2-1	CASGGRPDLIDEQFF	TGTGCCAGCGGGGGCAGGCCGGATTTGATCGATGAGCAGTTCTTC
-	TRBD1	TRBV9	TRBJ1-4	CASSTGGQPLKLFF	TGTGCCAGCAGCACCGGGGGACAGCCATTAAAACTGTTTTTT
-	TRBD2	TRBV10-3	TRBJ2-1	CAIRTSGGNEQFF	TGTGCCATCAGGACTAGCGGGGGAAATGAGCAGTTCTTC
-	TRBD1	TRBV9	TRBJ1-4	CASSPRDREINEKLFF	TGTGCCAGCAGCCCGAGGGACAGGGAGATTAATGAAAAACTGTTTTTT
-	-	TRBV15	TRBJ1-3	CATRRGQGGNTIYF	TGTGCCACCAGGCGGGGGCAAGGAGGAAACACCATATATTTT
-	TRBD1	TRBV19	TRBJ1-6	CASSIPGTGVSPLHF	TGTGCCAGTAGTATTCCCGGGACAGGGGTTTCACCCCTCCACTTT
-	-	TRBV6-5	TRBJ1-5	CASSYSGALHQPQHF	TGTGCCAGCAGTTACTCAGGGGCCTTGCATCAGCCCCAGCATTTT
few	-	TRBV10-3	TRBJ2-5	CAISDFGGIQETQYF	TGTGCCATCAGTGATTTTGGGGGGATCCAAGAGACCCAGTACTTC
-	-	TRBV7-9	TRBJ2-7	CASSLARGSIYEQYF	TGTGCCAGCAGCTTAGCAAGGGGTTCGATCTACGAGCAGTACTTC
-	TRBD1	TRBV7-9	TRBJ1-5	CASSPGGTGQRQPQHF	TGTGCCAGCAGCCCCGGCGGGACAGGGCAACGTCAGCCCCAGCATTTT
-	-	TRBV11-3	TRBJ1-1	CASSSTGTEAFF	TGTGCCAGCAGCTCCACAGGGACTGAAGCTTTCTTT
-	TRBD1	TRBV6-5	TRBJ1-5	CASSGTENQPQHF	TGTGCCAGCAGCGGGACAGAGAATCAGCCCCAGCATTTT
once	-	TRBV3-1/TRBV3-2	TRBJ1-2	CASSQDIYRDYGYTF	TGTGCCAGCAGCCAAGATATTTACAGGGACTATGGCTACACCTTC